This TCR beta chain comes out of a study of molecular identifiers for immune sequencing clone quantification. This clonotype was recorded many times. Its specificity is unknown. Broader study findings: Naive cells had under 1% of molecules in clones above 20 RNA copies, effectors over 99%. In a background of about 900,000 naive cells, spiked Jurkat TCR RNA from one cell was reportedly detectable.

V dropped 1 base and J dropped 2 bases, with 8 bases sitting between them. The CDR3 consists of 15 residues. CDR1 and CDR2 (germline): MNHEY, SMNVEV (reference sequence). One entry per CDR3 protein, called by TCRdb with MiXCR from the PCR reads. This table has tens of thousands of distinct CDR3 sequences, around 20% appearing once. The sequence came from a human donor in good health. Some libraries in this study had Jurkat cell RNA spiked in. J is TRBJ2-2 and V is TRBV27; D is unresolved. Sequencing used naive CD8+ T cells from blood, with Jurkat cell RNA spiked in. Subset denoted: FACS-sorted CD8+CD4-CCR7+CD45RA+ naive T cells. DNA for the CDR3: TGTGCCAGCAGTTTATTATACGGAAACACCGGGGAGCTGTTTTTT. It translates to CASSLLYGNTGELFF.